Below are 6 T cell receptor beta chains sequenced from a single sample in a study of blood T cell repertoires in COVID-19. The assay was immunoSEQ multiplex PCR, and TCRdb's table has in-frame clones only and misses some. This sample has 100,000 to 110,000 clones, with 90% to 95% found just once. Sequencing input: peripheral blood. The receptor source for this set is a man aged 50 to 60 with active COVID-19.

This rearrangement joins TRBV5-1 to TRBJ1-1; the D gene is possibly TRBD1 (6 bases). CDR3 length: 14 residues. V was pared by 4 bases and J by 3 bases, with 13 bases between. Germline V gives CDR1 SGHRS, CDR2 YFSETQ. This CDR3 reads CASSRGNRDTEAFF. In DNA, the CDR3 is TGCGCCAGCAGCCGTGGCAACAGGGACACTGAAGCTTTCTTT.

This clone appeared a single time. The V gene is TRBV5-1, the J gene TRBJ2-2; 11 bases align to TRBD1. Germline trimming cut 2 bases from V and 6 bases from J; bases unmatched to any gene: 9. Germline CDR1 SGHRS, CDR2 YFSETQ. This CDR3 has 17 amino acids. The CDR3: CASSLQTGTGGAGELFF. The CDR3 nucleotides are TGCGCCAGCAGCTTACAAACCGGGACAGGGGGTGCCGGGGAGCTGTTTTTT.

This clone was observed a handful of times. The chain recombines TRBV7-2 with TRBJ2-1, with D possibly matching TRBD2 (5 bases). Trimming took off 5 bases at V and 3 bases at J, with 11 bases between the two ends. The CDR3 consists of 14 residues. Germline-derived CDR1 and CDR2 are SGHTA and FQGNSA. This CDR3 reads CASSLGLRYNEQFF. Written as DNA, the CDR3 is TGTGCCAGCAGCCTAGGACTCCGCTACAATGAGCAGTTCTTC.

This chain connects TRBV19 to TRBJ1-4; TRBD1 is a possible D gene (6 bases). The length of the CDR3 is 15 residues. Trimming cost V 5 bases and J 8 bases, with 18 bases left between them. The V gene's germline CDR1 is LNHDA and CDR2 SQIVND (reference sequence). The CDR3 loop is CASSSRTEVSEKLFF. CDR3 nucleotides: TGTGCCAGTAGTTCTCGGACAGAAGTAAGCGAAAAACTGTTTTTT.

This rearrangement joins TRBV5-4 to TRBJ2-1; tentatively, D is TRBD1 (5 bases). The CDR3 loop spans 14 amino acids. V lost 4 bases to trimming and J lost 6 bases, with 14 bases between them. CDR1 and CDR2 from the germline V gene are SGHNT and YYREEE (reference sequence). The CDR3 DNA is TGTGCCAGCAGCCCCGTGGGGCAGGGCAATGAGCAGTTCTTC. Its translation: CASSPVGQGNEQFF. Together with reference TRBV5-4 and TRBJ2-1, the CDR3 gives the full variable domain: ETGVTQSPTHLIKTRGQQVTLRCSSQSGHNTVSWYQQALGQGPQFIFQYYREEENGRGNFPPRFSGLQFPNYSSELNVNALELDDSALYLCASSPVGQGNEQFFGPGTRLTVL.

The J gene is TRBJ2-3, the V gene TRBV3-1 (or the pseudogene TRBV3-2); D gene unclear. This CDR3 contains 14 residues. With 0 bases removed from V and 3 bases from J, the gap between germline ends came to 7 bases. Germline V CDR1 and CDR2: LGHDT, YNNKEL (reference sequence). The chain's CDR3 is CASSQDFGTDTQYF. In DNA, the CDR3 is TGTGCCAGCAGCCAAGACTTCGGGACAGATACGCAGTATTTT.